The source of this T cell receptor (beta chain) is a study of T cell changes during pregnancy in multiple sclerosis. The CDR3 consists of 22 residues. TCRdb's copy holds only in-frame clones and misses some; the assay was immunoSEQ multiplex PCR. The sample gives approximately 45,000 clones, roughly 80% of which show up once; around 0.65% is in the top ten. This chain uses TRBV21-1 with TRBJ2-2; the table's D gene call, TRBD2, was not cross checked with the DNA. TRBV21-1 is recorded as a pseudogene. The sequences come from CD4+ T cells from peripheral blood mononuclear cells, collected before pregnancy. This clonotype originated in a female donor with multiple sclerosis, enrolled in a pregnancy study. Here the CDR3 reads CASSKEGVDWGGPHANTGELFF. For the CDR3, the DNA is TGTGCCAGCAGCAAAGAAGGAGTTGATTGGGGGGGGCCACACGCGAACACCGGGGAGCTGTTTTTT.